This TCR beta chain comes out of a study of T cell changes during pregnancy in multiple sclerosis. The protocol was immunoSEQ multiplex PCR, while the TCRdb copy is restricted to in-frame clones and leaves out a portion. The sample consists of about 73,000 clones, roughly 90% of them appearing once. The receptor comes from a female donor in good health, enrolled as a control in a pregnancy study. The sequencing here drew on peripheral blood, taken after pregnancy.

CDR3 sequence: CAISEGKLVNTEAFF. The CDR3 DNA is TGTGCCATCAGTGAGGGAAAACTAGTGAACACTGAAGCTTTCTTT. The chain uses TRBV10-3 and TRBJ1-1; D gene ambiguous. Germline CDR1 and CDR2: ENHRY and SYGVKD. The CDR3 is 15 amino acids. The ends were cut back, 2 bases at V and 0 bases at J, with 10 bases in the middle.